This TCR beta chain was found in a study of blood T cell repertoires in COVID-19. Study-level information: Nucleic acid was either cDNA or gDNA, and it came from T cells, B-cell-depleted T cells, or PBMCs.

Those who participated ranged in age from roughly 18 to 90 years and resided in roughly 26 US areas. Allocation to cohorts depended on clinical history reported by the participants. Under the authors' procedure: Researchers report that nucleated cell counts were estimated from reference gene primer amplification. Sequencing was performed with immunoSEQ multiplex PCR; in TCRdb, only in-frame clones are kept and a portion is missing. The V and J calls and clone size are taken from that table; D and trimming were inferred from the DNA. This table has 200,000 or so clones, approximately 86% appearing once. V was clipped by 3 bases and J by 2 bases; unmatched bases: 2. Germline lookup yields CDR1 SGHRS and CDR2 YFSETQ. There are 14 residues in the CDR3.

This TCR was recovered from a woman aged 40 to 50 with acute COVID-19. The chain couples TRBV5-1 to TRBJ2-1, with 7 bases matching TRBD2. The sequenced material came from PBMCs or T cells enriched from blood (not recorded which). The CDR3 DNA reads TGCGCCAGCAGCTCTAGCGGTCCCTACAATGAGCAGTTCTTC. Protein: CASSSSGPYNEQFF.